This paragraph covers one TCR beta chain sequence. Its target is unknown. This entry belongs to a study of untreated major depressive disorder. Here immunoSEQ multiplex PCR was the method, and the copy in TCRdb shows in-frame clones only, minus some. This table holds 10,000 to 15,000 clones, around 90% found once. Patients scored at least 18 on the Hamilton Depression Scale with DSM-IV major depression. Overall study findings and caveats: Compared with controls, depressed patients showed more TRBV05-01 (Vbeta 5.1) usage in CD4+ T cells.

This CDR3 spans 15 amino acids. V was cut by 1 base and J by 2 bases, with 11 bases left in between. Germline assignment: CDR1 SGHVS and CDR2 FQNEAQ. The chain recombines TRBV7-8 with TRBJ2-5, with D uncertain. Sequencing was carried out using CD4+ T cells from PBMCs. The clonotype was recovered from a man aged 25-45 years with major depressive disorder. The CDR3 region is CASSLGGKGQETQYF. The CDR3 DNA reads TGTGCCAGCAGCTTAGGGGGTAAAGGGCAAGAGACCCAGTACTTC.